This T cell receptor beta chain was identified during a study of T-cell memory formation after mild COVID-19. MiXCR, run by TCRdb on the 5' RACE reads, gives a single entry per CDR3 protein. The sample gives 550,000 to 700,000 distinct CDR3 sequences, approximately 15% of which show up once; roughly 7.7% is in the top ten. This CDR3 contains 14 residues. V lost 5 bases, J lost 4 bases, and 14 bases lay in between. This chain connects TRBV12-3 or TRBV12-4 to TRBJ1-1; D possibly corresponds to TRBD1 (6 bases). The clonotype originates from an adult woman who had mild COVID-19 (a few samples of this study predate the infection). Cell type and time point are not known. Sequencing used PBMCs or a T cell subset sorted from them (not recorded which). CDR3 in amino acids: CASSDRTRGTEAFF. CDR3 DNA sequence: TGTGCCAGCAGTGACCGGACCAGGGGCACTGAAGCTTTCTTT.